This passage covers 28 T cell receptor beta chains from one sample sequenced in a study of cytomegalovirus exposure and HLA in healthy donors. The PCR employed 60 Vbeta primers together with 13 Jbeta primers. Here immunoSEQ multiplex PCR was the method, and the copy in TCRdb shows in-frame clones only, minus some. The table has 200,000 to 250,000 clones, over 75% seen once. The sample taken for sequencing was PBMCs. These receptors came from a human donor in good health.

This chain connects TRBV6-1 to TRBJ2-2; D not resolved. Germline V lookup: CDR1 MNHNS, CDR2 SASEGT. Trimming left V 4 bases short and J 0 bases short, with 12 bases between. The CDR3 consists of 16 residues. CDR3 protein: CASSVYSHTNTGELFF. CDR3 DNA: TGTGCCAGCAGTGTGTACAGTCACACGAACACCGGGGAGCTGTTTTTT.

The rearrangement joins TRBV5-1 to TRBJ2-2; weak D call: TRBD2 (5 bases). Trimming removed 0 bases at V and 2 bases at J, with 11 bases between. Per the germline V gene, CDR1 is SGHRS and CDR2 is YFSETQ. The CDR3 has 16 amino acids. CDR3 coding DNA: TGCGCCAGCAGCTTGGCCGAGGGCAGTAACACCGGGGAGCTGTTTTTT. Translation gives CASSLAEGSNTGELFF.

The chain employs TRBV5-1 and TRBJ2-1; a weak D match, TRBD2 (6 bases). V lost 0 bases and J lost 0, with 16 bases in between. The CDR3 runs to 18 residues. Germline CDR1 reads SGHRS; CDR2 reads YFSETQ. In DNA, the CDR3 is TGCGCCAGCAGCTTGGATGGCCTTCTAGCGAGCTCCTACAATGAGCAGTTCTTC. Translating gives CASSLDGLLASSYNEQFF.

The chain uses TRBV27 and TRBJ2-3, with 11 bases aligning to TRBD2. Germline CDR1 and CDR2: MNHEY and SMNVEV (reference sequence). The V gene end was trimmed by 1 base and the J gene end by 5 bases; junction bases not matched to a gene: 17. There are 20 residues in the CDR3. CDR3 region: CASSLYRPRELAGVGDTQYF. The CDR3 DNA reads TGTGCCAGCAGTTTATACAGACCGCGGGAACTAGCGGGAGTGGGAGATACGCAGTATTTT.

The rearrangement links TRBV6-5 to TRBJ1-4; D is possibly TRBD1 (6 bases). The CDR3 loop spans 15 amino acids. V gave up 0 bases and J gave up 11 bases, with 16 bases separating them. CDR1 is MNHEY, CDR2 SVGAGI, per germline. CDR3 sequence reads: CASSYSIGGGHKLFF. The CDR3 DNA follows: TGTGCCAGCAGTTACTCGATAGGGGGGGGGCATAAACTGTTTTTT.

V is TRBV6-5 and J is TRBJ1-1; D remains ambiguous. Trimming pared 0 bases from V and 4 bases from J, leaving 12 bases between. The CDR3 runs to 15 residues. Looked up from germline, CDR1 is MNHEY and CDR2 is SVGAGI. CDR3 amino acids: CASSYSPASGTEAFF. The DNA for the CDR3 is TGTGCCAGCAGTTACTCACCGGCCTCGGGCACTGAAGCTTTCTTT.

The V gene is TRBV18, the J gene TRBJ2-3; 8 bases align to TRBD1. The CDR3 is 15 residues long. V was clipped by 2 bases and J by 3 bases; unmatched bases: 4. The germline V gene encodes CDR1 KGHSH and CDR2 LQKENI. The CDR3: CASSPARGLTDTQYF. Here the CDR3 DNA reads TGTGCCAGCTCACCAGCCAGGGGGCTTACAGATACGCAGTATTTT. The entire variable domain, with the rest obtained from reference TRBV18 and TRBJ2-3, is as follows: NAGVMQNPRHLVRRRGQEARLRCSPMKGHSHVYWYRQLPEEGLKFMVYLQKENIIDESGMPKERFSAEFPKEGPSILRIQQVVRGDSAAYFCASSPARGLTDTQYFGPGTRLTVL.

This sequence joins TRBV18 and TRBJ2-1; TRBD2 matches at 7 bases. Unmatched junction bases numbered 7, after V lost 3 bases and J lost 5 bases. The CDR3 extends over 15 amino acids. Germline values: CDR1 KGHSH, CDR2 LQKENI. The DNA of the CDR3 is TGTGCCAGCTCACCCTCGGCTAGCGGCAACAATGAGCAGTTCTTC. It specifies CASSPSASGNNEQFF.

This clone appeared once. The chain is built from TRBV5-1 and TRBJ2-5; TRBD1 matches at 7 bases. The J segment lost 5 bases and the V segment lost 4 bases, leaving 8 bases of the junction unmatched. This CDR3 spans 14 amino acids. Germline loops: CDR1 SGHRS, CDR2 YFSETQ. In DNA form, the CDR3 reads TGCGCCAGCAGCACCAGGGACAGAGCGGAGACCCAGTACTTC. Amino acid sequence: CASSTRDRAETQYF.

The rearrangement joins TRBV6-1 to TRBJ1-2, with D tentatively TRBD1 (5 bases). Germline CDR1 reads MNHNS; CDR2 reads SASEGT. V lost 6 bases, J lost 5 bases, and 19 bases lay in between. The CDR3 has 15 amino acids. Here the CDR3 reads CASRTPQGLGYGYTF. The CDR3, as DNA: TGTGCCAGCAGGACGCCCCAGGGACTTGGGTATGGCTACACCTTC.

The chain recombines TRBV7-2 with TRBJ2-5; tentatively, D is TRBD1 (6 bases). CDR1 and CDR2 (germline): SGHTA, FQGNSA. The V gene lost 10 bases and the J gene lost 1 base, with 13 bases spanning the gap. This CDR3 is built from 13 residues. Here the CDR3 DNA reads TGTGCCACCTCACGGGACATCCAAGAGACCCAGTACTTC. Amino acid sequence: CATSRDIQETQYF.

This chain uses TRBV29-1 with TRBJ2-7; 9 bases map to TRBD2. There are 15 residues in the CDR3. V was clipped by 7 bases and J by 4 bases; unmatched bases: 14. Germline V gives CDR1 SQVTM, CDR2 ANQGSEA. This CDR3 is CSAKQGLAEIYEQYF. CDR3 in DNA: TGCAGCGCCAAGCAGGGACTAGCTGAGATTTACGAGCAGTACTTC.

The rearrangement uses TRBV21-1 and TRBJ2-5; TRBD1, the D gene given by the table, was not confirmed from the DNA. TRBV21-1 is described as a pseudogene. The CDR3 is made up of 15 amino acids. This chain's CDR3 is CASSKGGQGQETQYF. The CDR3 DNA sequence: TGTGCCAGCAGCAAAGGGGGACAGGGCCAAGAGACCCAGTACTTC.

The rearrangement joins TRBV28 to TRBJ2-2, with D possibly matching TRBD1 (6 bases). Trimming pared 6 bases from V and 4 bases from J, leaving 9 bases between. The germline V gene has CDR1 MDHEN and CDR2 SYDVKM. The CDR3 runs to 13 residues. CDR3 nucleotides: TGTGCCAGCAGCTTACAGGGCACCGGGGAGCTGTTTTTT. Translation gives CASSLQGTGELFF. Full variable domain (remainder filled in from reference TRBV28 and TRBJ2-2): DVKVTQSSRYLVKRTGEKVFLECVQDMDHENMFWYRQDPGLGLRLIYFSYDVKMKEKGDIPEGYSVSREKKERFSLILESASTNQTSMYLCASSLQGTGELFFGEGSRLTVL.

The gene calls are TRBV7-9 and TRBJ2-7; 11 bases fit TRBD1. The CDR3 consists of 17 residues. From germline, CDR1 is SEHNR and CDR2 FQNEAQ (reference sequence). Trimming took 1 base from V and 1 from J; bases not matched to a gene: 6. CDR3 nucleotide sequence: TGTGCCAGCAGCTTAGAGTCTTGGGACAGGGGGTCCTACGAGCAGTACTTC. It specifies CASSLESWDRGSYEQYF.

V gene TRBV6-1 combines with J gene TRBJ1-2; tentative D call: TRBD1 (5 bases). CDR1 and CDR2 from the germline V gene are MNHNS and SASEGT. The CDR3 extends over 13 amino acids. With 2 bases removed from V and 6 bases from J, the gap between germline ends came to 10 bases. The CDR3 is CASSETGADGYTF. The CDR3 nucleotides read TGTGCCAGCAGTGAAACTGGGGCTGATGGCTACACCTTC.

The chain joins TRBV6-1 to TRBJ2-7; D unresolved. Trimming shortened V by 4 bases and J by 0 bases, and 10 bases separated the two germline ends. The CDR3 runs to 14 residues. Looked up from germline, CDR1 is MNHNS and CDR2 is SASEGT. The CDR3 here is CASSALLSSYEQYF. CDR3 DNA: TGTGCCAGCAGTGCCCTACTAAGCTCCTACGAGCAGTACTTC.

The CDR3 reads CASNKAGNNEQFF. CDR3 coding DNA: TGTGCCAGCAACAAAGCGGGGAACAATGAGCAGTTCTTC. The chain employs TRBV27 and TRBJ2-1, with TRBD2 matching 7 bases. The J segment lost 5 bases and the V segment lost 7 bases, leaving 5 bases of the junction unmatched. The CDR3 consists of 13 residues. From germline, CDR1 is MNHEY and CDR2 SMNVEV (reference sequence).

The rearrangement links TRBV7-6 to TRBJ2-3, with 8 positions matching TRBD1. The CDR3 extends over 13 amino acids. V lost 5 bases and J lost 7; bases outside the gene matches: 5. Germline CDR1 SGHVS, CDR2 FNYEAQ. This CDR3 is CASSPDRGHTQYF. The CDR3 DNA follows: TGTGCCAGCAGCCCAGACAGGGGACATACGCAGTATTTT.

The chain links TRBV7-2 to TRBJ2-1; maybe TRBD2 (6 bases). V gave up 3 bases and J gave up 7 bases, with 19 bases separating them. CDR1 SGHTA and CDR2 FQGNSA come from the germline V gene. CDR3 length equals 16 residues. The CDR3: CASSLGRDFPLNEQFF. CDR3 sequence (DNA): TGTGCCAGCAGCTTGGGGCGGGACTTTCCCCTTAATGAGCAGTTCTTC.

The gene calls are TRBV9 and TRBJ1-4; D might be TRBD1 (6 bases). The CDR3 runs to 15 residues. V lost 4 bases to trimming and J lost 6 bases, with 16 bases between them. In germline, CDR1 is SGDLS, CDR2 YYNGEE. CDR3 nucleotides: TGTGCCAGCAGCCCGAAGGTCAGGGGAGATGAAAAACTGTTTTTT. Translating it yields CASSPKVRGDEKLFF.

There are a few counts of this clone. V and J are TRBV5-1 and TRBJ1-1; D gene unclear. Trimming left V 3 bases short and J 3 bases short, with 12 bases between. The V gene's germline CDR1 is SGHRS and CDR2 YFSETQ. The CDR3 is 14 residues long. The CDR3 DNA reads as TGCGCCAGCAGCTCAATCAGGAAGGACACTGAAGCTTTCTTT. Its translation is CASSSIRKDTEAFF.

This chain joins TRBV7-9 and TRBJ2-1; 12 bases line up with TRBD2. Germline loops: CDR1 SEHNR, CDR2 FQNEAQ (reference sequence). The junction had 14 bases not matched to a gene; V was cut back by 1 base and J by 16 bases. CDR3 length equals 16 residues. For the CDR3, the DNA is TGTGCCAGCAGCTTAGGCTTCGAGCTAGCGGGAGGGCCTTTATTCTTC. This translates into CASSLGFELAGGPLFF.

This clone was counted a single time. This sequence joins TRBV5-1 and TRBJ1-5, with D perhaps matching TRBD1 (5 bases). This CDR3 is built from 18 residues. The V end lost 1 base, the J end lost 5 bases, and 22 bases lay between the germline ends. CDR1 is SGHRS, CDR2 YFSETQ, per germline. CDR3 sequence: CASSLTDPGLRRDQPQHF. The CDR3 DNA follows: TGCGCCAGCAGCTTGACCGACCCGGGACTTCGAAGGGATCAGCCCCAGCATTTT.

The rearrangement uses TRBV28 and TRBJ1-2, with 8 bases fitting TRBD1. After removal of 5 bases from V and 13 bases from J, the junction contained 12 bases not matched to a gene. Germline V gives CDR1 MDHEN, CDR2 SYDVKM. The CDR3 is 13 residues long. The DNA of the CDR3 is TGTGCCAGCAGTCCACGAAGCAGGACAGGGCCCACCTTC. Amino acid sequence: CASSPRSRTGPTF.

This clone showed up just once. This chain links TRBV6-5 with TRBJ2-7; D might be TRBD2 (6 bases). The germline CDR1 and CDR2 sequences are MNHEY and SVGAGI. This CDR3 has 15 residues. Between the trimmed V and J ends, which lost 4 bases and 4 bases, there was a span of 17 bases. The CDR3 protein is CASSLAGTGTYEQYF. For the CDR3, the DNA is TGTGCCAGCAGTTTAGCCGGGACTGGGACTTACGAGCAGTACTTC.

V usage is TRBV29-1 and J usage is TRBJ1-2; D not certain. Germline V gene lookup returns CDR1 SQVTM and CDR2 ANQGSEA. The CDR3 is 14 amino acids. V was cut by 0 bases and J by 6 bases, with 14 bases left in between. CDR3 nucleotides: TGCAGCGTTGAAGATCCCCCGTCCACGGATGGCTACACCTTC. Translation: CSVEDPPSTDGYTF.

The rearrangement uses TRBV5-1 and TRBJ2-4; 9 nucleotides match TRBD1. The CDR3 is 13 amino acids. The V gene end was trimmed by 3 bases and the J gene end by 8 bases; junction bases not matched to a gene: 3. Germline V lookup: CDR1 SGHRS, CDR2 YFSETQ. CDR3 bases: TGCGCCAGCAGCTCGGACAGGGGTGACATTCAGTACTTC. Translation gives CASSSDRGDIQYF.